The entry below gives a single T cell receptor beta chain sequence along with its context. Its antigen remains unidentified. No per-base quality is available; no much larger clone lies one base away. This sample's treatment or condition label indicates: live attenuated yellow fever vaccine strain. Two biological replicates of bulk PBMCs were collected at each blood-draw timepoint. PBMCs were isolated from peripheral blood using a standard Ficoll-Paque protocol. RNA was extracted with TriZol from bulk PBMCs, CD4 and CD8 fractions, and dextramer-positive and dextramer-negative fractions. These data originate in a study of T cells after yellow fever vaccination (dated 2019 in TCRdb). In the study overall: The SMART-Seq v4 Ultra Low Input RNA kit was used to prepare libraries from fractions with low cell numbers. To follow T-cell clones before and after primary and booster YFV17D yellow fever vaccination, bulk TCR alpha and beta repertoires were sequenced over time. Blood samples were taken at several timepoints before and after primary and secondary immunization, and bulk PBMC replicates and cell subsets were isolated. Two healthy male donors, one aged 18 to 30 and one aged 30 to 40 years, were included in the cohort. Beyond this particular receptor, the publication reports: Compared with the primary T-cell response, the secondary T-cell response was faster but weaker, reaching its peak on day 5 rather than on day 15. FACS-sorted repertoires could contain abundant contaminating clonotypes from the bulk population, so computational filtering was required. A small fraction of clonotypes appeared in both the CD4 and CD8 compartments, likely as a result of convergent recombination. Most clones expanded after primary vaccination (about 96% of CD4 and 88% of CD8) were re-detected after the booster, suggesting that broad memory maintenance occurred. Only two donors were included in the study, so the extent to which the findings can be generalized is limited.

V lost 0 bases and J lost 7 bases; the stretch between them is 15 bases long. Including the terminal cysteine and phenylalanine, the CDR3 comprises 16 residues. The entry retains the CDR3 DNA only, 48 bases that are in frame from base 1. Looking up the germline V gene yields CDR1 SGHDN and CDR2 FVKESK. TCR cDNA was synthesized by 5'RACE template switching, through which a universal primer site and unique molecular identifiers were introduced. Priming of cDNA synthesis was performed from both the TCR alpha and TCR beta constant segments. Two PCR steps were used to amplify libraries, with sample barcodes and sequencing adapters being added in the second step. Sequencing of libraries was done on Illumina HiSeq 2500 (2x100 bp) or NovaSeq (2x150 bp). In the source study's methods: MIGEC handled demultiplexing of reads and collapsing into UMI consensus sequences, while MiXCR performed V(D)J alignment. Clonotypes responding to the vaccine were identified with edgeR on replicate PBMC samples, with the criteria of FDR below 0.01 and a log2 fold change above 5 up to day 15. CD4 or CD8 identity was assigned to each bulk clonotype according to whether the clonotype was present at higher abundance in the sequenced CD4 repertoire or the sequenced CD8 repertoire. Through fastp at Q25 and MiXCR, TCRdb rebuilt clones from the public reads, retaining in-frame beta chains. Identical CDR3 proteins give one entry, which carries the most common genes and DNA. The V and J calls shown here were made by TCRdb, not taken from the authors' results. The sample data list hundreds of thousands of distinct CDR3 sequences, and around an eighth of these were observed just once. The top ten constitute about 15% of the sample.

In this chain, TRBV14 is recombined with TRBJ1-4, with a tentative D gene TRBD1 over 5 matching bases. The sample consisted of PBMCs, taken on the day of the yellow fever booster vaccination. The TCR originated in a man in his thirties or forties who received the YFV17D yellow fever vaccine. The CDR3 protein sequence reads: CASSQELGRDPEKLFF. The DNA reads TGTGCCAGCAGCCAAGAATTAGGGAGGGACCCTGAAAAACTGTTTTTT.